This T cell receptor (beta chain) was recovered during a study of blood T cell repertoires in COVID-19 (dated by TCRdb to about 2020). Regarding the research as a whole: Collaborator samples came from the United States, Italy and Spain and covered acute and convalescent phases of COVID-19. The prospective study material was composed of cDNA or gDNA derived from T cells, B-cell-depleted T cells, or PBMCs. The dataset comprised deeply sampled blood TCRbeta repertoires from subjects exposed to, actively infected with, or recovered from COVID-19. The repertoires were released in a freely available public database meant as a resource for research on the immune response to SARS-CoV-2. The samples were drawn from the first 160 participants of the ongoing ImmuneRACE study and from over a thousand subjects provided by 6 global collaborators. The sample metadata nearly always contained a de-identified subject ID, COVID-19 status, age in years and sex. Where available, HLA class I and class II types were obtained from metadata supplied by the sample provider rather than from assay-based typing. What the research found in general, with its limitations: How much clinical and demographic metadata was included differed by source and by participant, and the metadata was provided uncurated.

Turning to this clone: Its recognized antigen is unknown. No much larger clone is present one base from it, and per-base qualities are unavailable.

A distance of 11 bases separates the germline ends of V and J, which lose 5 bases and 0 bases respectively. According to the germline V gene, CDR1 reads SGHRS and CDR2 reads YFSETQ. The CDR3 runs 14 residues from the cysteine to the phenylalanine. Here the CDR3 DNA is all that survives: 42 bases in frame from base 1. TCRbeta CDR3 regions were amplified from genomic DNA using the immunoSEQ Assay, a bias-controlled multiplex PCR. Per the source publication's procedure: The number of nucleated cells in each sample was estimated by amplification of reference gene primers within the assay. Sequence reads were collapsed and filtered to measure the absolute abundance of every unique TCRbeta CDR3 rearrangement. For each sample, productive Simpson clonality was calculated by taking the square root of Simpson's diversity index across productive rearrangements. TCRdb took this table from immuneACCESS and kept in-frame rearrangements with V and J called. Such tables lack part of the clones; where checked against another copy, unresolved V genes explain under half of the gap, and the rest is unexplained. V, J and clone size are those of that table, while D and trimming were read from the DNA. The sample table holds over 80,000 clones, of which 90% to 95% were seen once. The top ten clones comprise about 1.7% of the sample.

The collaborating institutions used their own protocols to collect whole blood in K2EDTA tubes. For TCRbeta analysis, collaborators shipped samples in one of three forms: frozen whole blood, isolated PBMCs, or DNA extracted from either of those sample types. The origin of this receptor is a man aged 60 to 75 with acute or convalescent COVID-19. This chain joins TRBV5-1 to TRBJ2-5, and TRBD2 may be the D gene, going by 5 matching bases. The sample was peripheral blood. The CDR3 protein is CASRRARNQETQYF. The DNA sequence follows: TGCGCCAGCAGGAGGGCTAGGAACCAAGAGACCCAGTACTTC.